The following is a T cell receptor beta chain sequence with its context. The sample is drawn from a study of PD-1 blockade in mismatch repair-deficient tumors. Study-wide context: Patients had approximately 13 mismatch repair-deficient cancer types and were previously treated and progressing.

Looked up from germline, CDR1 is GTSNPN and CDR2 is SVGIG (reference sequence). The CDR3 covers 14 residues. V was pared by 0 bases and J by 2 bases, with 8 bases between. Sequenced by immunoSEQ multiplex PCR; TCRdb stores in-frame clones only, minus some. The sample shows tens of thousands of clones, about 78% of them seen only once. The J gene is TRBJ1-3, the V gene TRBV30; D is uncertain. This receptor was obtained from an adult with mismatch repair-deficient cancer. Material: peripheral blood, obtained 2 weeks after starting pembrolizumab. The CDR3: CAWSVMSAGNTIYF. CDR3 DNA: TGTGCCTGGAGTGTAATGTCAGCTGGAAACACCATATATTTT.